The source of this T cell receptor (beta chain) is a study of blood T cell repertoires in COVID-19. Study-level background: Sites across the United States, Italy and Spain contributed samples from acute and convalescent COVID-19. Sources were T cells, B-cell-depleted T cells, or PBMCs; the material itself was cDNA or gDNA.

Original analysis: Quantification of nucleated cells was approximated via reference gene primer amplification. TCRdb's copy holds only in-frame clones and misses some; the assay was immunoSEQ multiplex PCR. V and J calls and clone size are given by that table; D and trimming were obtained from the DNA. The table has 200,000 to 250,000 clones, less than 90% seen once. The junction had 10 bases not matched to a gene; V was cut back by 3 bases and J by 13 bases. The germline CDR1 and CDR2 sequences are LGHNA and YSLEER. The CDR3 extends over 15 amino acids. The sample taken for sequencing was peripheral blood. The chain is built from TRBV4-3 and TRBJ2-1; 12 nucleotides match TRBD2. This TCR came from a man aged 30 to 45 with active or convalescent COVID-19. CDR3 bases: TGCGCCAGCAGCCAGGATTTACGGACTAGCGGGAACCAGTTCTTC. Translation: CASSQDLRTSGNQFF.